These 17 T cell receptor beta chains were sequenced from one sample in a study of blood T cell repertoires in COVID-19. Method: immunoSEQ multiplex PCR; TCRdb's copy keeps in-frame clones and lacks some. The sample carries fewer than 400,000 clones, 75% to 90% recorded once. The sequenced material came from PBMCs or T cells enriched from blood (not recorded which). These receptors were obtained from a man aged 25 to 40 who had recovered from COVID-19.

The chain has TRBV3-1 (or the pseudogene TRBV3-2) and TRBJ1-2; no firm D call. This CDR3 has 14 residues. The V gene's germline CDR1 is LGHDT and CDR2 YNNKEL (reference sequence). The V end was cut by 0 bases, the J end by 8 bases, with 13 bases between. In DNA form, the CDR3 reads TGTGCCAGCAGCCAAGAACCGGTTGGAGTCGGCTACACCTTC. This encodes CASSQEPVGVGYTF.

The chain uses TRBV3-1 (or the pseudogene TRBV3-2) and TRBJ2-7, with D possibly matching TRBD1 (7 bases). Per germline, CDR1 LGHDT and CDR2 YNNKEL (reference sequence). This CDR3 has 17 residues. Trimming took 1 base from V and 0 from J, leaving 16 bases between them. In nucleotides, the CDR3 is TGTGCCAGCAGCCAAGCGGGGGCAGGGGGAGGCTCCTACGAGCAGTACTTC. It yields the protein CASSQAGAGGGSYEQYF.

The rearrangement joins TRBV2 to TRBJ1-3; TRBD1 might be the D (5 bases). Per germline, CDR1 SNHLY and CDR2 FYNNEI. The CDR3 is 13 amino acids. Deletions cut 8 bases from V and 4 bases from J, with 12 bases between. CDR3 sequence: CASQTESGNTIYF. In DNA form, the CDR3 reads TGTGCCAGCCAGACAGAATCCGGAAACACCATATATTTT.

The chain joins TRBV12-5 to TRBJ1-2; no clear D. Germline CDR1 reads LGHNT; CDR2 reads FRNRAP. Trimming stripped 6 bases from V and 0 bases from J, with 14 bases between. The CDR3 length is 15 residues. For the CDR3, the DNA is TGTGCTAGTGGCCGTGAGGTGACTCCTAACTATGGCTACACCTTC. Protein product: CASGREVTPNYGYTF. Using reference TRBV12-5 and TRBJ1-2 for the parts outside the CDR3, the full variable domain is DARVTQTPRHKVTEMGQEVTMRCQPILGHNTVFWYRQTMMQGLELLAYFRNRAPLDDSGMPKDRFSAEMPDATLATLKIQPSEPRDSAVYFCASGREVTPNYGYTFGSGTRLTVV.

This sequence joins TRBV5-1 and TRBJ2-2; D is unclear. Deletions cut 0 bases from V and 2 bases from J, with 11 bases between. The germline CDR1 and CDR2 sequences are SGHRS and YFSETQ. The CDR3 spans 16 residues. Here the CDR3 reads CASSLALRLNTGELFF. DNA for the CDR3: TGCGCCAGCAGCTTGGCCCTCAGGTTAAACACCGGGGAGCTGTTTTTT.

The genes are TRBV10-3 and TRBJ1-5; weak D call: TRBD1 (6 bases). Germline lookup yields CDR1 ENHRY and CDR2 SYGVKD. Trimming took 6 bases from V and 2 from J, leaving 23 bases between them. The CDR3 covers 18 residues. The CDR3 DNA reads TGTGCCATCAGCGACGTGGGGGGGGCTAAGAATGGCAATCAGCCCCAGCATTTT. It translates to CAISDVGGAKNGNQPQHF.

This chain connects TRBV5-1 to TRBJ1-2; D remains unclear. The V end was cut by 4 bases, the J end by 2 bases, with 9 bases between. The CDR3 covers 13 residues. In germline, CDR1 is SGHRS, CDR2 YFSETQ. The CDR3 DNA reads TGCGCCAGCAGCCCCGGGGAAAACTATGGCTACACCTTC. Residues: CASSPGENYGYTF.

The rearrangement links TRBV10-3 to TRBJ2-6; D is ambiguous. V gave up 2 bases and J gave up 0 bases, with 5 bases separating them. The germline V gene encodes CDR1 ENHRY and CDR2 SYGVKD. This CDR3 is 15 amino acids long. Here the CDR3 DNA reads TGTGCCATCAGTGAGAAGCTCTCTGGGGCCAACGTCCTGACTTTC. Translation: CAISEKLSGANVLTF.

The CDR3 sequence is CASSTQVRRGNNYGYTF. CDR3 DNA sequence: TGTGCCAGCAGCACCCAAGTTAGGAGGGGCAACAACTATGGCTACACCTTC. The V call is TRBV3-1 (or the pseudogene TRBV3-2), the J call TRBJ1-2; a weak D match, TRBD1 (5 bases). The V gene's germline CDR1 is LGHDT and CDR2 YNNKEL (reference sequence). Deletions cut 5 bases from V and 2 bases from J, with 21 bases between. The CDR3 contains 17 residues.

The rearrangement links TRBV5-6 to TRBJ2-7, with 9 nucleotides matching TRBD2. Germline CDR1 reads SGHDT; CDR2 reads YYEEEE. V was clipped by 4 bases and J by 6 bases; unmatched bases: 8. The CDR3 runs 14 residues. For the CDR3, the DNA is TGTGCCAGCAGCGTTCTAGCGGGGAGGCGCGAGCAGTACTTC. Amino acid sequence: CASSVLAGRREQYF.

The gene calls are TRBV10-3 and TRBJ2-2; 8 positions match TRBD1. Germline CDR1 is ENHRY and CDR2 is SYGVKD. The CDR3 runs 16 residues. The V segment lost 7 bases and the J segment 1 base; nucleotides outside the gene matches: 8. The CDR3 DNA reads TGTGCCATCAAAGTCGGACAGGGAAGGAACACCGGGGAGCTGTTTTTT. Its protein is CAIKVGQGRNTGELFF.

This chain uses TRBV6-6 with TRBJ1-2; 8 bases match TRBD1. This CDR3 is built from 13 residues. Trimming removed 7 bases from V and 3 bases from J; junction bases left unmatched: 4. Looked up from germline, CDR1 is MNHNY and CDR2 is SVGAGI (reference sequence). CDR3 loop: CASTQDRDYGYTF. For the CDR3, the DNA is TGTGCCAGCACCCAGGACAGGGACTATGGCTACACCTTC.

The rearrangement links TRBV24-1 to TRBJ2-1, with D tentatively TRBD2 (7 bases). The CDR3 totals 16 residues. Germline CDR1 KGHDR, CDR2 SFDVKD. Between the trimmed V and J ends, which lost 3 bases and 1 base, there was a span of 12 bases. CDR3 DNA sequence: TGTGCCACCAGTGATCCTAAGGGGGGGTCCTACAATGAGCAGTTCTTC. It encodes CATSDPKGGSYNEQFF.

J is TRBJ2-5 and V is TRBV4-1, with 9 bases matching TRBD2. The V segment lost 3 bases and the J segment 5 bases; nucleotides outside the gene matches: 7. This CDR3 is built from 15 residues. Germline values: CDR1 MGHRA, CDR2 YSYEKL. The CDR3, as DNA: TGCGCCAGCAGCCATGGGGCGGGGGGGCTGGAGACCCAGTACTTC. It encodes CASSHGAGGLETQYF.

The J gene is TRBJ1-3, the V gene TRBV10-3; the match to TRBD1 covers 7 bases. The V gene's germline CDR1 is ENHRY and CDR2 SYGVKD. V shed 0 bases and J 0 bases; nucleotides not matched to a gene: 8. The CDR3 extends over 18 amino acids. CDR3 sequence reads: CAISESLMDRSSGNTIYF. CDR3 sequence (DNA): TGTGCCATCAGTGAGTCGCTTATGGACAGGAGCTCTGGAAACACCATATATTTT.

This clone appeared once. This rearrangement joins TRBV5-8 to TRBJ1-5; no definite D call. The CDR3 spans 16 residues. Germline loops: CDR1 SGHTS, CDR2 YDEGEE. V dropped 4 bases and J dropped 4 bases, with 18 bases sitting between them. CDR3 region: CASSPTRQYTNQPQHF. CDR3 DNA sequence: TGTGCCAGCAGCCCGACCCGACAATATACGAATCAGCCCCAGCATTTT.

V is TRBV24-1 and J is TRBJ1-5, with D tentatively TRBD1 (6 bases). Germline CDR1 KGHDR, CDR2 SFDVKD. The V end lost 6 bases, the J end lost 3 bases, and 14 bases lay between the germline ends. The CDR3 is made up of 15 amino acids. The CDR3 spells CATSKGRGYNQPQHF. As DNA, the CDR3 is TGTGCCACCAGTAAGGGCAGGGGATACAATCAGCCCCAGCATTTT.